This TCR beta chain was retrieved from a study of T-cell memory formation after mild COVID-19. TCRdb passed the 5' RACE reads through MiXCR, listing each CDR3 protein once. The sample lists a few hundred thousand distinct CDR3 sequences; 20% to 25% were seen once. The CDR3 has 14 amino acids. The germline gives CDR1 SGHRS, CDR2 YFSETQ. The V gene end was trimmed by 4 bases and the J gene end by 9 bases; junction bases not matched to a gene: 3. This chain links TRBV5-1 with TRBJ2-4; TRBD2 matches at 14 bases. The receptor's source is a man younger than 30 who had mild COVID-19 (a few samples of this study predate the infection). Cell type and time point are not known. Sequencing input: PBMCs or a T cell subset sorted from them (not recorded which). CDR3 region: CASSQGTSGGIQYF. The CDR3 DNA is TGCGCCAGCAGCCAAGGGACTAGCGGGGGCATTCAGTACTTC.